These 14 T cell receptor beta chains originate from one sample sequenced in a study of cytomegalovirus exposure and HLA in healthy donors. The study ran its PCR with 60 Vbeta and 13 Jbeta primers. Repertoires were generated with immunoSEQ multiplex PCR, while TCRdb's copy carries only in-frame clones and drops some. The profile shows under 150,000 clones, 8% to 10% of them singletons. Input material: PBMCs. The receptors originated from a man in his thirties or forties in good health and CMV-seronegative.

The V gene is TRBV27, the J gene TRBJ2-5, with 8 bases lining up with TRBD1. Germline-derived CDR1 and CDR2 are MNHEY and SMNVEV (reference sequence). Losses at the gene ends were 5 bases for V and 5 bases for J; bases not matched to a gene: 10. This CDR3 spans 15 amino acids. In DNA, the CDR3 is TGTGCCAGCAGTCCTCAGGGGGCGGTTGGGGAGACCCAGTACTTC. Translated: CASSPQGAVGETQYF.

This clone appeared a few times. The chain couples TRBV9 to TRBJ2-2; TRBD2 matches at 8 bases. The CDR3 extends over 19 amino acids. The V and J ends lost 0 bases and 6 bases, in that order; junction bases with no gene match: 16. Germline lookup yields CDR1 SGDLS and CDR2 YYNGEE. The CDR3 DNA reads TGTGCCAGCAGCGTAGACCCGCGGGAGGCGGGATTCTTGGCCGGGGAGCTGTTTTTT. Amino acids: CASSVDPREAGFLAGELFF.

This clone was observed a few times. The chain employs TRBV2 and TRBJ1-1; maybe TRBD1 (5 bases). The length of the CDR3 is 17 residues. The V gene's germline CDR1 is SNHLY and CDR2 FYNNEI. Trimming shortened V by 5 bases and J by 1 base, and 20 bases separated the two germline ends. As DNA, the CDR3 is TGTGCCAGCAGTTCTCTACCGGCGGGGCAGGAGAACACTGAAGCTTTCTTT. It translates to CASSSLPAGQENTEAFF.

This CDR3 reads CASSSLMTGGLGYTF. The DNA for the CDR3 is TGCGCCAGCAGCTCTCTGATGACAGGGGGCCTTGGCTACACCTTC. This chain uses TRBV5-1 with TRBJ1-2; TRBD1 agrees at 10 bases. The ends lost 3 bases at V and 7 bases at J; junction bases unmatched: 9. Germline V gives CDR1 SGHRS, CDR2 YFSETQ. The CDR3 covers 15 residues.

CDR3 DNA sequence: TGTGCCAGTAGGGATCAGGGGACGACAGATACGCAGTATTTT. It yields the protein CASRDQGTTDTQYF. The genes are TRBV19 and TRBJ2-3, with a possible D match to TRBD1 (6 bases). Germline-derived CDR1 and CDR2 are LNHDA and SQIVND (reference sequence). This CDR3 spans 14 amino acids. Between the trimmed V and J ends, which lost 6 bases and 3 bases, there was a span of 13 bases.

This clone was detected a few times. The gene calls are TRBV11-3 and TRBJ2-7; D possibly corresponds to TRBD2 (5 bases). V was trimmed by 0 bases and J by 2 bases, leaving 8 bases between them. Germline loops: CDR1 SGHNT, CDR2 YENEEA. The CDR3 sequence is 14 residues long. The CDR3, as DNA: TGTGCCAGCAGCTTAGAAGCGGAGACCTACGAGCAGTACTTC. This translates into CASSLEAETYEQYF.

Concerning this clone: Other DNA sequences in the sample encode the same CDR3. J is TRBJ2-7 and V is TRBV23-1, with 10 bases lining up with TRBD2. TRBV23-1 is flagged as an ORF with uncertain function. The V and J ends lost 3 bases and 2 bases, in that order; junction bases with no gene match: 7. This CDR3 has 16 amino acids. This CDR3 reads CASSQGDGTSAYEQYF. DNA for the CDR3: TGCGCCAGCAGTCAGGGGGACGGGACTAGCGCCTACGAGCAGTACTTC.

This clone was counted only a few times. The rearrangement links TRBV14 to TRBJ1-1; no firm D call. This CDR3 comprises 11 residues. Germline CDR1 SGHDN, CDR2 FVKESK. V gave up 0 bases and J gave up 8 bases, with 4 bases separating them. CDR3 residues: CASSQDREAFF. For the CDR3, the DNA is TGTGCCAGCAGCCAAGACAGGGAAGCTTTCTTT.

The rearrangement joins TRBV5-1 to TRBJ2-2; D remains ambiguous. V gave up 1 base and J gave up 0 bases, with 10 bases separating them. Looked up from germline, CDR1 is SGHRS and CDR2 is YFSETQ. This CDR3 is 16 amino acids long. CDR3 in amino acids: CASSLKSTPNTGELFF. The CDR3 DNA sequence: TGCGCCAGCAGCTTGAAAAGTACACCGAACACCGGGGAGCTGTTTTTT.

Only a few counts were recorded for this clone. The chain links TRBV14 to TRBJ1-2; the match to TRBD1 covers 7 bases. Per germline, CDR1 SGHDN and CDR2 FVKESK. After removal of 4 bases from V and 2 bases from J, the junction contained 7 bases not matched to a gene. The CDR3 loop spans 15 amino acids. The CDR3, as DNA: TGTGCCAGCAGCCCTCGACAGGGAAAGAACTATGGCTACACCTTC. Translated: CASSPRQGKNYGYTF.

This sequence joins TRBV7-2 and TRBJ2-7; tentative D call: TRBD2 (6 bases). Germline-derived CDR1 and CDR2 are SGHTA and FQGNSA. This CDR3 is built from 14 residues. V was pared by 1 base and J by 2 bases, with 9 bases between. The CDR3 DNA follows: TGTGCCAGCAGCTTAGGCGGGGCGGCCTACGAGCAGTACTTC. Protein: CASSLGGAAYEQYF. Full variable domain (outside the CDR3, taken from reference TRBV7-2 and TRBJ2-7): GAGVSQSPSNKVTEKGKDVELRCDPISGHTALYWYRQSLGQGLEFLIYFQGNSAPDKSGLPSDRFSAERTGGSVSTLTIQRTQQEDSAVYLCASSLGGAAYEQYFGPGTRLTVT.

The chain combines TRBV5-6 with TRBJ1-1, with 9 bases aligning to TRBD1. This CDR3 has 17 amino acids. The germline V gene encodes CDR1 SGHDT and CDR2 YYEEEE. J was trimmed by 0 bases and V by 4 bases; bases with no gene match: 10. CDR3 residues: CASSIQGANLVNTEAFF. In DNA, the CDR3 is TGTGCCAGCAGCATACAGGGGGCAAATCTGGTGAACACTGAAGCTTTCTTT.

This clone was seen a handful of times. The V call is TRBV2, the J call TRBJ2-5; D call uncertain. V was clipped by 7 bases and J by 5 bases, with 8 bases between them. The V gene's germline CDR1 is SNHLY and CDR2 FYNNEI. The length of the CDR3 is 11 residues. The CDR3 sequence: CASNPRETQYF. DNA for the CDR3: TGTGCCAGCAATCCCCGGGAGACCCAGTACTTC.

The CDR3 DNA reads TGTGCCAGCAGCCCTCGGTATCGGGTCTCAACCGGGGAGCTGTTTTTT. Encoded protein: CASSPRYRVSTGELFF. The J gene is TRBJ2-2, the V gene TRBV28, with D unclear. The germline gives CDR1 MDHEN, CDR2 SYDVKM. The CDR3 has 16 amino acids. With 6 bases removed from V and 5 bases from J, the gap between germline ends came to 19 bases.